This record looks at one TCR beta chain sequence and its context. What it binds is unknown. Germline lookup yields CDR1 MGHRA and CDR2 YSYEKL. V was shortened by 1 base and J by 7 bases, with 13 bases between the two germline ends. The CDR3 runs 14 residues. The data derive from a study of beta chain features in type 1 diabetes. Regarding the study as a whole: Because the template was cDNA, high-expressing cells might be over-represented. TCRB CDR3 length was moderately but significantly reduced in all four CD4+ subsets of Type 1 diabetes patients.

Expressed TCRB transcripts were sequenced, since all the RNA that had been isolated was reverse transcribed. The average read count of naive, central memory and regulatory T cell samples was about 3.57 million. Generated by immunoSEQ multiplex PCR, the TCRdb table keeps only in-frame clones and is missing some. The sample yields around 310,000 clones, roughly 13% seen once. A sort by CD45RO/CCR7/CD25/CD127/CD95/CD27 yielded CD4+ naive, central memory, regulatory and stem cell-like memory cells. Sorted populations all exceeded 98% purity. The source of this sequence is a woman between 18 and 29 years old with type 1 diabetes. Input material: naive CD4+ T cells from blood. The chain couples TRBV4-1 to TRBJ1-1, with a possible D match to TRBD1 (6 bases). CDR3 coding DNA: TGCGCCAGCAGCCAAGGGGACACCCTGTTTGAAGCTTTCTTT. Its translation: CASSQGDTLFEAFF.